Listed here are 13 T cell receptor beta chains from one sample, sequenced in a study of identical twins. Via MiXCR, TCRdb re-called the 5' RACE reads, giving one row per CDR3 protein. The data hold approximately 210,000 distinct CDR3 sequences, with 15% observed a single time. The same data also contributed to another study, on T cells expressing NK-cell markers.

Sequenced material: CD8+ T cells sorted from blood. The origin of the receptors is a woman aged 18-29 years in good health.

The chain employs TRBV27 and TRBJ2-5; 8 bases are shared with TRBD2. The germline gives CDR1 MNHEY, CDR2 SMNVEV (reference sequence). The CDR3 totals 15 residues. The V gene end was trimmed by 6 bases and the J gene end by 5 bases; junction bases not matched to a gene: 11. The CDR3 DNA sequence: TGTGCCAGCAGCATGATTAGCGGGGTGGTTGAGACCCAGTACTTC. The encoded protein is CASSMISGVVETQYF.

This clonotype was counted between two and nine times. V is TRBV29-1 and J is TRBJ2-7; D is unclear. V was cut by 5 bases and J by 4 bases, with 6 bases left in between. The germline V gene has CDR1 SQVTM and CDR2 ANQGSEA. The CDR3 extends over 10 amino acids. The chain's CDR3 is CSVLLYEQYF. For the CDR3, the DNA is TGCAGCGTTCTTCTGTACGAGCAGTACTTC.

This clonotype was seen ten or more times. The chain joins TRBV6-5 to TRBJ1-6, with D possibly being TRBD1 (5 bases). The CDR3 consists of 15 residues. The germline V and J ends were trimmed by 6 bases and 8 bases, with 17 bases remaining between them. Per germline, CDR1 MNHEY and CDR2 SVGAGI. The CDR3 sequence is CASRLEVGVDSPLHF. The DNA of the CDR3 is TGTGCCAGCAGACTCGAGGTGGGGGTTGATTCACCCCTCCACTTT.

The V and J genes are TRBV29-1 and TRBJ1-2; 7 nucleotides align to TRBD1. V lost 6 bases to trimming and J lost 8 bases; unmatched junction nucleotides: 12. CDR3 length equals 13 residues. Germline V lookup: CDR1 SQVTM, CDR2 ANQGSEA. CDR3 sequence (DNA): TGCAGCGTAACTAGCCACAGGGGTTGGGGCTACACCTTC. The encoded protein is CSVTSHRGWGYTF.

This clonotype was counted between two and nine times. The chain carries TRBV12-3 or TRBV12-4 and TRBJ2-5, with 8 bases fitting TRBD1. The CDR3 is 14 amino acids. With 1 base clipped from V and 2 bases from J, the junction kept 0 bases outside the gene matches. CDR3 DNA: TGTGCCAGCAGTTTAGGACAGGGGCAAGAGACCCAGTACTTC. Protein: CASSLGQGQETQYF.

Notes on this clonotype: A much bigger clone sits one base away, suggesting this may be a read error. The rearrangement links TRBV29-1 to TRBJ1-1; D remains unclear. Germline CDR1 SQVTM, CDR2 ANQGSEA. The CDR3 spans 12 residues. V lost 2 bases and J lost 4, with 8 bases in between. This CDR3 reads CSVERLITEAFF. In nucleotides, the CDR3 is TGCAGCGTTGAAAGGCTGATCACTGAAGCTTTCTTT.

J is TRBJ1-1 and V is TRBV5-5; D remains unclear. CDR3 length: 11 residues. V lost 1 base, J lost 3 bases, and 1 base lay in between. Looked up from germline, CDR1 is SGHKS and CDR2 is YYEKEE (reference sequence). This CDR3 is CASSLHTEAFF. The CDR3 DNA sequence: TGTGCCAGCAGCTTGCACACTGAAGCTTTCTTT. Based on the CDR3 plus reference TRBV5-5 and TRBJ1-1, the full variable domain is DAGVTQSPTHLIKTRGQQVTLRCSPISGHKSVSWYQQVLGQGPQFIFQYYEKEERGRGNFPDRFSARQFPNYSSELNVNALLLGDSALYLCASSLHTEAFFGQGTRLTVV.

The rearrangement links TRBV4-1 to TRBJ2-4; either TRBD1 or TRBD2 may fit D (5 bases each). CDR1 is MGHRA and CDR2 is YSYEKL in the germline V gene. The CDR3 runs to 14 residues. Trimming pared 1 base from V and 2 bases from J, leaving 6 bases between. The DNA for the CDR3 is TGCGCCAGCAGCCAAGGGGGACCCAAAAACATTCAGTACTTC. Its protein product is CASSQGGPKNIQYF.

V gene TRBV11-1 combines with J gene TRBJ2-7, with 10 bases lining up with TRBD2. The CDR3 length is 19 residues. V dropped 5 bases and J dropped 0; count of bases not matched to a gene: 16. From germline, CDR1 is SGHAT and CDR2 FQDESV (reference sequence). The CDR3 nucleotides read TGTGCCAGCAGCCTGCCAGGGGGTAGCGGGGGGCTACGCTCCTACGAGCAGTACTTC. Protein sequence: CASSLPGGSGGLRSYEQYF.

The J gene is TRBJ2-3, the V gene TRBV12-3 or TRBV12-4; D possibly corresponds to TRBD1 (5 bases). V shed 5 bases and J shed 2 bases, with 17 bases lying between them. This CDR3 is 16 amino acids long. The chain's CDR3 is CASSITFLDITDTQYF. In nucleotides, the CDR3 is TGTGCCAGCAGTATTACCTTCTTGGACATCACAGATACGCAGTATTTT.

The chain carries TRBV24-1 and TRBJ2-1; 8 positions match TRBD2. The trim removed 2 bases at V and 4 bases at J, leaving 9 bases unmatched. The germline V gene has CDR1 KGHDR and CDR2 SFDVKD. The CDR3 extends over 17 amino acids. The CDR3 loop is CATSDSTSDLRYNEQFF. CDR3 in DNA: TGTGCCACCAGTGATTCGACTAGCGATCTCCGGTACAATGAGCAGTTCTTC.

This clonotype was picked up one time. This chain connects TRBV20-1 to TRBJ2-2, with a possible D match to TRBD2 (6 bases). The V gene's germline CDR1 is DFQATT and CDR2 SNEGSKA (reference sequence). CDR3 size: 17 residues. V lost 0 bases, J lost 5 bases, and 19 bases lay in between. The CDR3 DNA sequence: TGCAGTGCTAGAGATCTGGGGGGACGTATGAATACCGGGGAGCTGTTTTTT. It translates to CSARDLGGRMNTGELFF.

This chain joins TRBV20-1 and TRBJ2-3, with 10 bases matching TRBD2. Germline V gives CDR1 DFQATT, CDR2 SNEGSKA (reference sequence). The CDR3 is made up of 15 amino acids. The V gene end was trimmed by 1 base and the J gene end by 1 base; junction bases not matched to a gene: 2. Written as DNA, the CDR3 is TGCAGTGCTAGAGGGCTAGCGGGGGGCACAGATACGCAGTATTTT. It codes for CSARGLAGGTDTQYF.